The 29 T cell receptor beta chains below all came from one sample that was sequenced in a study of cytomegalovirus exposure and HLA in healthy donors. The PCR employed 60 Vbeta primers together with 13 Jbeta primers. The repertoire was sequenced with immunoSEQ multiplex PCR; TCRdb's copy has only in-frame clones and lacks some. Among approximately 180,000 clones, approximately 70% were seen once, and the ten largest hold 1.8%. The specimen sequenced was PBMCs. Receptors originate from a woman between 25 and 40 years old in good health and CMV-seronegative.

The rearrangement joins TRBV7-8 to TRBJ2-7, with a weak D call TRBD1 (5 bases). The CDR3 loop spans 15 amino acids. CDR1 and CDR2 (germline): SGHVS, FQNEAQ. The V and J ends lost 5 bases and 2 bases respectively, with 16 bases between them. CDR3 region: CASSPIQGPTYEQYF. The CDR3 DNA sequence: TGTGCCAGCAGCCCGATTCAGGGCCCCACCTACGAGCAGTACTTC.

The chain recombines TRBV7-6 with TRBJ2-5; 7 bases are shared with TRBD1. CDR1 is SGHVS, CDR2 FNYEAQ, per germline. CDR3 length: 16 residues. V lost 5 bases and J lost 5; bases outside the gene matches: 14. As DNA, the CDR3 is TGTGCCAGCAGCCGAGACTGGACAGGTGGTATTGAGACCCAGTACTTC. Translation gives CASSRDWTGGIETQYF.

The CDR3 DNA sequence: TGTGCCAGCAGCCCCAACCCTAGGCAGGATACGCAGTATTTT. Translation: CASSPNPRQDTQYF. V is TRBV7-9 and J is TRBJ2-3, with unresolved D. Trimming pared 5 bases from V and 6 bases from J, leaving 15 bases between. CDR1 and CDR2 (germline): SEHNR, FQNEAQ (reference sequence). The CDR3 consists of 14 residues.

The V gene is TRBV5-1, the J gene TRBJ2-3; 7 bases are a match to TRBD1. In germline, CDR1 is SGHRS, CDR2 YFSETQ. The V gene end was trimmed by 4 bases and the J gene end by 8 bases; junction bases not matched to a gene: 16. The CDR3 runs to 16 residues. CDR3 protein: CASSVRPGQRTSTQYF. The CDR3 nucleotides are TGCGCCAGCAGCGTGAGGCCGGGACAGCGAACAAGTACGCAGTATTTT.

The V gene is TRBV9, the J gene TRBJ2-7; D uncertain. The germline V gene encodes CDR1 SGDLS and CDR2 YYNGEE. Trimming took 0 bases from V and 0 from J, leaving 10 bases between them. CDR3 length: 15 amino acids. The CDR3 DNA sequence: TGTGCCAGCAGCGTAGGTACGAGGAGCTCCTACGAGCAGTACTTC. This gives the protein CASSVGTRSSYEQYF.

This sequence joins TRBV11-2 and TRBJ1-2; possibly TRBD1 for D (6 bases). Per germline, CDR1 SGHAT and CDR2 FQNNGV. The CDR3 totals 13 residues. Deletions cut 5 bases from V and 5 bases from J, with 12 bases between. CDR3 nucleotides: TGTGCCAGCAGCCGGACAGTTGGTTATGGCTACACCTTC. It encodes CASSRTVGYGYTF.

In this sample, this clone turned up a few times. The CDR3 nucleotides are TGTGCCATCAGTGAGGCCGAGGGTCCCACTGAAGCTTTCTTT. Its protein product is CAISEAEGPTEAFF. This chain links TRBV10-3 with TRBJ1-1; D unclear. The germline gives CDR1 ENHRY, CDR2 SYGVKD. This CDR3 spans 14 amino acids. Trimming took 2 bases from V and 4 from J, leaving 11 bases between them.

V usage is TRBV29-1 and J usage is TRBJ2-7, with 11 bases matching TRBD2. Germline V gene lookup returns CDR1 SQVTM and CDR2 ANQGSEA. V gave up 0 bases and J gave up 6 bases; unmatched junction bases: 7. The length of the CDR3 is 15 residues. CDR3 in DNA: TGCAGCGTTGAAGATCTGGGGCTAGCGGGAGGCGAGCAGTACTTC. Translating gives CSVEDLGLAGGEQYF.

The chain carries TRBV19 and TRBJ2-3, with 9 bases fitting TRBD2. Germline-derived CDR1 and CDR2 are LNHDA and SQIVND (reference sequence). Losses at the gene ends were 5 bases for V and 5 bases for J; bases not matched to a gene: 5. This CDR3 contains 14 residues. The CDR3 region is CASSWSSGKDTQYF. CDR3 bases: TGTGCCAGTAGTTGGTCTAGCGGGAAAGATACGCAGTATTTT.

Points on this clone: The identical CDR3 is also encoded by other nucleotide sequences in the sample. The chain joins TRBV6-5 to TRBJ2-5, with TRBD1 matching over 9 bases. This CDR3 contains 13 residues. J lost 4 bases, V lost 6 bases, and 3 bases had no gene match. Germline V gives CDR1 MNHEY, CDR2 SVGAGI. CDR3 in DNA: TGTGCCAGCAGAAGGACAGGGGTAGAGACCCAGTACTTC. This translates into CASRRTGVETQYF.

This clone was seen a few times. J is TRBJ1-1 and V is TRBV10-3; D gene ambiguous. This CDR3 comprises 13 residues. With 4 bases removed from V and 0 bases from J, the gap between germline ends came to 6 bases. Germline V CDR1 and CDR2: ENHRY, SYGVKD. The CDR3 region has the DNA TGTGCCATCAGTGTCAATGTGAACACTGAAGCTTTCTTT. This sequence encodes CAISVNVNTEAFF.

The CDR3 protein is CSVGGSGQGSQGGTEAFF. As DNA, the CDR3 is TGCAGCGTTGGAGGGTCGGGACAGGGTTCTCAGGGTGGCACTGAAGCTTTCTTT. The chain uses TRBV29-1 and TRBJ1-1, with 9 bases matching TRBD1. Losses at the gene ends were 4 bases for V and 4 bases for J; bases not matched to a gene: 19. There are 18 residues in the CDR3. CDR1 is SQVTM, CDR2 ANQGSEA, per germline.

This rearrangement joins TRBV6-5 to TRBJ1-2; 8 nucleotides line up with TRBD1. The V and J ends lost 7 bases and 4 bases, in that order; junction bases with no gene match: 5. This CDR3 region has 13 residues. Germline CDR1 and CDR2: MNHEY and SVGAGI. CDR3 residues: CASTGGSGYGYTF. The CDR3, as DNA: TGTGCCAGCACAGGGGGCAGTGGCTATGGCTACACCTTC.

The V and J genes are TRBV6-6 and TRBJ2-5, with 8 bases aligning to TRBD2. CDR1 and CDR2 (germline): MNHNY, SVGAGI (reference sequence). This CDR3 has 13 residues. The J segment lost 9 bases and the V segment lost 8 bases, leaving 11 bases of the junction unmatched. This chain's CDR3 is CASGSGTSPSQYF. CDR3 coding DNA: TGTGCCAGCGGTTCCGGGACTAGTCCTTCCCAGTACTTC.

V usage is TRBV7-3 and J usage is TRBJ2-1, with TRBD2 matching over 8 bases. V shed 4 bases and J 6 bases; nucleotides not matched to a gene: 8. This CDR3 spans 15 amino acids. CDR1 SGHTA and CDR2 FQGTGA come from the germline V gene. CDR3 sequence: CASSSISGVPNEQFF. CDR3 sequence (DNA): TGTGCCAGCAGCTCAATTAGCGGGGTCCCCAATGAGCAGTTCTTC.

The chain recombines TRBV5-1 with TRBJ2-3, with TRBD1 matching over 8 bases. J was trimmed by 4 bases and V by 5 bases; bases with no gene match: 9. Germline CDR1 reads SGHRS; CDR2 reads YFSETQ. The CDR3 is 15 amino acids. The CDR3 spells CASRHRGYEADTQYF. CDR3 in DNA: TGCGCCAGCAGACACAGGGGGTACGAGGCAGATACGCAGTATTTT.

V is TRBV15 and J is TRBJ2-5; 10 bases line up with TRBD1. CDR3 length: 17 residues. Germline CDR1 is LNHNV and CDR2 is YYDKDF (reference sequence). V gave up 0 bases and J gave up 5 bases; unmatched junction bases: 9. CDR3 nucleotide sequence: TGTGCCACCAGCAGAGACACCGGGACAGGGGCCGGCGAGACCCAGTACTTC. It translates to CATSRDTGTGAGETQYF.

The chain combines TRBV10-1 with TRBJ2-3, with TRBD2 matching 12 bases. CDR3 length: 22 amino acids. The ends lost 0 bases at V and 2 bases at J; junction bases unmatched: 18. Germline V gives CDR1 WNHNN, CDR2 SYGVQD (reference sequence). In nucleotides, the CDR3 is TGCGCCAGCAGTGAGTCGACTCAAGGCAGGGTAGGACTAGCGGGGTCCACAGATACGCAGTATTTT. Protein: CASSESTQGRVGLAGSTDTQYF.

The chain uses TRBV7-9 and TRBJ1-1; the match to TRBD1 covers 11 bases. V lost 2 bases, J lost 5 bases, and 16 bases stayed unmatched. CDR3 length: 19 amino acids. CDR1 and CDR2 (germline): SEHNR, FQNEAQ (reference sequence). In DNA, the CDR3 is TGTGCCAGCAGCTTAAGGCCGAACCTCCGGGACAGGGGGAGGACTGAAGCTTTCTTT. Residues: CASSLRPNLRDRGRTEAFF.

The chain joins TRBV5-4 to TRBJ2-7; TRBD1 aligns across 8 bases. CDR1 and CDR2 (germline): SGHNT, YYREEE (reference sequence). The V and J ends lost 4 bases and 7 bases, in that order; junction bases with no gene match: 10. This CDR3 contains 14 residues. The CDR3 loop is CASSHEGQVGEQYF. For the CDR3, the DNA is TGTGCCAGCAGCCACGAGGGACAGGTGGGAGAGCAGTACTTC.

The CDR3 reads CSVEGLARQINEQFF. The CDR3 DNA reads as TGCAGCGTTGAGGGCCTAGCTAGGCAGATCAATGAGCAGTTCTTC. The chain joins TRBV29-1 to TRBJ2-1; D is perhaps TRBD2 (5 bases). V shed 3 bases and J shed 6 bases, with 18 bases lying between them. In germline, CDR1 is SQVTM, CDR2 ANQGSEA. This CDR3 is built from 15 residues.

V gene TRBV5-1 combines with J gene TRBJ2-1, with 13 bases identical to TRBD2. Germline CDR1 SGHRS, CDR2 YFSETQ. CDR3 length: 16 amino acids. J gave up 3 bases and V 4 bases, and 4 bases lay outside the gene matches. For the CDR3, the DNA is TGCGCCAGCAGCACCCGGACTAGCGGGAGCTACAATGAGCAGTTCTTC. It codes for CASSTRTSGSYNEQFF.

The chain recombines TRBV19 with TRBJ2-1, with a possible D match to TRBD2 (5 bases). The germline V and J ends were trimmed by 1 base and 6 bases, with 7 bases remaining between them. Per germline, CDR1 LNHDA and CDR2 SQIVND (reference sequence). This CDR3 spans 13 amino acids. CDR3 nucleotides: TGTGCCAGTAGTATAGGAGCGGTCAATGAGCAGTTCTTC. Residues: CASSIGAVNEQFF.

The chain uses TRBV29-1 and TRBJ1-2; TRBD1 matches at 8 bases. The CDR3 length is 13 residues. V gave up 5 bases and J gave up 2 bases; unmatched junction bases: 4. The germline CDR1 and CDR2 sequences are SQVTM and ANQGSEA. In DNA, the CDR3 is TGCAGCGTTAAGGACAGGGAGAACTATGGCTACACCTTC. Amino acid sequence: CSVKDRENYGYTF.

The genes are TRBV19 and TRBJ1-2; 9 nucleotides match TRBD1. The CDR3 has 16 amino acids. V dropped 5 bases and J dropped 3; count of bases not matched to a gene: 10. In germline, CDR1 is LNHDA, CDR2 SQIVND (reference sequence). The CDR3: CASSLSYGQGYYGYTF. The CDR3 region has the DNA TGTGCCAGTAGTTTGTCGTACGGACAGGGGTACTATGGCTACACCTTC. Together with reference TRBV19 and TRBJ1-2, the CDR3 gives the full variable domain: DGGITQSPKYLFRKEGQNVTLSCEQNLNHDAMYWYRQDPGQGLRLIYYSQIVNDFQKGDIAEGYSVSREKKESFPLTVTSAQKNPTAFYLCASSLSYGQGYYGYTFGSGTRLTVV.

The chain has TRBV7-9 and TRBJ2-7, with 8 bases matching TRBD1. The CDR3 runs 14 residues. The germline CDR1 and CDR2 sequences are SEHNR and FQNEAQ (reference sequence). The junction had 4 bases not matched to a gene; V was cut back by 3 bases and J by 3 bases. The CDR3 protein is CASSLTGDGYEQYF. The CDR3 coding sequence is TGTGCCAGCAGCTTGACAGGGGATGGCTACGAGCAGTACTTC.

For the CDR3, the DNA is TGTGCCAGCAGTTACCGAAGCGGGAGTGCCTACAATGAGCAGTTCTTC. It encodes CASSYRSGSAYNEQFF. This chain uses TRBV6-5 with TRBJ2-1, with 8 bases lining up with TRBD2. V trimming: 2 bases; J trimming: 2 bases; junction bases outside the gene matches: 5. CDR1 and CDR2 from the germline V gene are MNHEY and SVGAGI. CDR3 size: 16 residues.

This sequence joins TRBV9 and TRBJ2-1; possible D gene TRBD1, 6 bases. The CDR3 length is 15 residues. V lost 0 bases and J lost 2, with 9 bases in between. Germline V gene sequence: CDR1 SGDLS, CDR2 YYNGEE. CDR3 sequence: CASSVGGQTYNEQFF. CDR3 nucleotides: TGTGCCAGCAGCGTAGGTGGACAGACCTACAATGAGCAGTTCTTC.

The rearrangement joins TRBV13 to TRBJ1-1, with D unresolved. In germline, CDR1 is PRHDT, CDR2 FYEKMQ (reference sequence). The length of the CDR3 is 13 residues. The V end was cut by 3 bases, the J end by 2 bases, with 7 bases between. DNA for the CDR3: TGTGCCAGCAGCTTTAGAGTTAACACTGAAGCTTTCTTT. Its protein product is CASSFRVNTEAFF.